The present T cell receptor (beta chain) was sequenced within a study of T cell responses to AZD1222 COVID-19 vaccine. Details on this clone: As yet, its antigen is unknown.

Study outcomes and limitations: The span of vaccine-associated CD4 TCRs extended across spike, with dominance at 160-218 and 743-854. With two AZD1222 doses given, Spike-specific TCR breadth and depth both rose. Clonal diversity was possibly underestimated; the donors were predominantly white British and more often female.

The analysis combined second doses at about 4 or about 12 weeks. This table comes from immunoSEQ multiplex PCR, and its TCRdb copy is limited to in-frame clones, with some not included. This table holds around 120,000 clones, 87% found once. The material sequenced was peripheral blood, taken 28 days after the second AZD1222 dose. This receptor was taken from an adult who received the AZD1222 COVID-19 vaccine.

CDR3 sequence reads: CASSLTGSGELFF. The DNA of the CDR3 is TGTGCCAGCAGTTTAACCGGATCCGGGGAGCTGTTTTTT. The genes are TRBV28 and TRBJ2-2, with D uncertain. The CDR3 has 13 residues. Germline V lookup: CDR1 MDHEN, CDR2 SYDVKM. Trimming removed 2 bases from V and 6 bases from J, with 7 bases in between.